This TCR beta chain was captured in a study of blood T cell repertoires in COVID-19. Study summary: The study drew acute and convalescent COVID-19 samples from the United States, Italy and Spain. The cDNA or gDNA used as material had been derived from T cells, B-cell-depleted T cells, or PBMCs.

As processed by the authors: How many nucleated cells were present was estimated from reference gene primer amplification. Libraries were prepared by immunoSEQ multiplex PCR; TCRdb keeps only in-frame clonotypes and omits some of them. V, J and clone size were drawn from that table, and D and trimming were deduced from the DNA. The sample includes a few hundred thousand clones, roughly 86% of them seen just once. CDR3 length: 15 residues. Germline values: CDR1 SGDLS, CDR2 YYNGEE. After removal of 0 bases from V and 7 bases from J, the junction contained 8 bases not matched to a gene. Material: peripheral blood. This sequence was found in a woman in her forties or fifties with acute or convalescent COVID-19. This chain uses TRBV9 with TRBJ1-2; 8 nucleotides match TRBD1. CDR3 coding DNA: TGTGCCAGCAGCGTAGTCGGACAGGGAGGAGGTGGCTACACCTTC. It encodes CASSVVGQGGGGYTF.